One and the same sample provided the 13 T cell receptor beta chains below, sequenced in a study of cytomegalovirus exposure and HLA in healthy donors. The PCR had 60 Vbeta and 13 Jbeta primers. Profiled with immunoSEQ multiplex PCR; TCRdb holds only in-frame clones, not every one. The profile shows about 170,000 clones, 70% to 80% of them singletons. The sample taken for sequencing was PBMCs. These receptors were collected from a woman in her thirties in good health and CMV-seropositive.

This rearrangement joins TRBV28 to TRBJ1-5; 7 bases are shared with TRBD1. J gave up 0 bases and V 7 bases, and 9 bases lay outside the gene matches. The CDR3 consists of 16 residues. Germline V CDR1 and CDR2: MDHEN, SYDVKM. The CDR3 DNA sequence: TGTGCCAGCACCCAGGGGGGAGATTATAGCAATCAGCCCCAGCATTTT. Residues: CASTQGGDYSNQPQHF. The full variable domain, its missing parts supplied by reference TRBV28 and TRBJ1-5, is DVKVTQSSRYLVKRTGEKVFLECVQDMDHENMFWYRQDPGLGLRLIYFSYDVKMKEKGDIPEGYSVSREKKERFSLILESASTNQTSMYLCASTQGGDYSNQPQHFGDGTRLSIL.

V is TRBV27 and J is TRBJ1-2; 9 positions match TRBD1. The CDR3 loop spans 13 amino acids. Germline CDR1 and CDR2: MNHEY and SMNVEV (reference sequence). The trim removed 5 bases at V and 8 bases at J, leaving 6 bases unmatched. CDR3 nucleotide sequence: TGTGCCAGCAGTCGGGACAGGGTCAAGGGCTACACCTTC. Residues: CASSRDRVKGYTF.

The chain links TRBV28 to TRBJ2-3, with 10 bases that match TRBD1. There are 16 residues in the CDR3. Germline V gene data show CDR1 as MDHEN and CDR2 as SYDVKM. Trimming took 4 bases from V and 1 from J; bases not matched to a gene: 5. The CDR3: CASSSRDRGRTDTQYF. CDR3 in DNA: TGTGCCAGCAGTTCCCGGGACAGGGGTCGCACAGATACGCAGTATTTT.

CDR3: CASGKGDYSNQPQHF. The CDR3 nucleotides read TGTGCCAGCGGGAAGGGGGATTATAGCAATCAGCCCCAGCATTTT. This sequence joins TRBV9 and TRBJ1-5, with D perhaps matching TRBD1 (6 bases). The germline V and J ends were trimmed by 7 bases and 0 bases, with 14 bases remaining between them. The CDR3 totals 15 residues. Germline V gene sequence: CDR1 SGDLS, CDR2 YYNGEE.

The V and J genes are TRBV7-2 and TRBJ2-3, with D unresolved. The CDR3 consists of 18 residues. Between the trimmed V and J ends, which lost 2 bases and 0 bases, there was a span of 18 bases. Germline V CDR1 and CDR2: SGHTA, FQGNSA. The CDR3 protein is CASSLLRRGRSSTDTQYF. The CDR3 nucleotides read TGTGCCAGCAGCTTACTCAGACGCGGCAGATCTAGCACAGATACGCAGTATTTT. Combining the CDR3 with reference TRBV7-2 and TRBJ2-3 gives the whole variable domain GAGVSQSPSNKVTEKGKDVELRCDPISGHTALYWYRQSLGQGLEFLIYFQGNSAPDKSGLPSDRFSAERTGGSVSTLTIQRTQQEDSAVYLCASSLLRRGRSSTDTQYFGPGTRLTVL.

This clone has more than one count but fewer than ten. CDR3 sequence: CASSQDPASGGATPLETQYF. The CDR3 nucleotides are TGCGCCAGCAGCCAAGATCCGGCTAGCGGGGGGGCCACTCCCCTAGAGACCCAGTACTTC. This sequence joins TRBV4-3 and TRBJ2-5, with 12 bases aligning to TRBD2. This CDR3 contains 20 residues. Germline assignment: CDR1 LGHNA and CDR2 YSLEER. J was trimmed by 4 bases and V by 0 bases; bases with no gene match: 15.

The DNA for the CDR3 is TGCGCCAGCAGCCAAGTGACTAGCGGGGGCCTTAGCACAGATACGCAGTATTTT. Encoded protein: CASSQVTSGGLSTDTQYF. The rearrangement links TRBV4-3 to TRBJ2-3; 12 positions agree with TRBD2. This CDR3 has 18 amino acids. The J segment lost 0 bases and the V segment lost 1 base, leaving 5 bases of the junction unmatched. Germline CDR1 is LGHNA and CDR2 is YSLEER.

V is TRBV19 and J is TRBJ1-6; 8 positions agree with TRBD1. Germline trimming cut 3 bases from V and 12 bases from J; bases unmatched to any gene: 10. The germline V gene encodes CDR1 LNHDA and CDR2 SQIVND (reference sequence). The CDR3 is 15 residues long. The CDR3 reads CASSIRGTGLLPLHF. In DNA form, the CDR3 reads TGTGCCAGTAGTATCCGTGGGACAGGCTTGTTACCCCTCCACTTT.

The V gene is TRBV19, the J gene TRBJ2-1; TRBD2 agrees at 12 bases. CDR1 is LNHDA, CDR2 SQIVND, per germline (reference sequence). The length of the CDR3 is 15 residues. Trimming at V came to 6 bases and at J to 8 bases, leaving 8 bases not matched to a gene. The CDR3 sequence is CASRTSGRIWDEQFF. The CDR3 bases are TGTGCCAGTAGGACTAGCGGGAGAATCTGGGATGAGCAGTTCTTC. Based on the CDR3 plus reference TRBV19 and TRBJ2-1, the full variable domain is DGGITQSPKYLFRKEGQNVTLSCEQNLNHDAMYWYRQDPGQGLRLIYYSQIVNDFQKGDIAEGYSVSREKKESFPLTVTSAQKNPTAFYLCASRTSGRIWDEQFFGPGTRLTVL.

The J gene is TRBJ2-7, the V gene TRBV4-3; TRBD1 matches 10 bases. This CDR3 is built from 12 residues. Germline CDR1 is LGHNA and CDR2 is YSLEER. Unmatched junction bases numbered 2, after V lost 6 bases and J lost 6 bases. The DNA for the CDR3 is TGCGCCAGCAGTCGGACAGGGGGCGAGCAGTACTTC. Its translation is CASSRTGGEQYF.

The chain employs TRBV10-2 and TRBJ2-1, with a tentative D call TRBD1 (6 bases). Germline V gene data show CDR1 as WSHSY and CDR2 as SAAADI. The length of the CDR3 is 12 residues. Trimming pared 2 bases from V and 12 bases from J, leaving 11 bases between. CDR3 sequence reads: CASSEGGVVQFF. The CDR3 DNA reads as TGCGCCAGCAGTGAGGGGGGCGTTGTGCAGTTCTTC.

The chain carries TRBV7-9 and TRBJ1-2; the D gene is possibly TRBD1 (6 bases). The CDR3 contains 13 residues. Germline-derived CDR1 and CDR2 are SEHNR and FQNEAQ (reference sequence). The V and J ends lost 5 bases and 8 bases respectively, with 15 bases between them. CDR3 sequence reads: CASSPQGTGGYTF. CDR3 nucleotide sequence: TGTGCCAGCAGCCCCCAGGGGACCGGGGGCTACACCTTC.

This sequence joins TRBV7-2 and TRBJ1-1; TRBD1 aligns across 9 bases. CDR1 SGHTA and CDR2 FQGNSA come from the germline V gene. The CDR3 extends over 15 amino acids. With V trimmed by 1 base and J by 7 bases, 7 bases remained unmatched. In DNA, the CDR3 is TGTGCCAGCAGCTTAGAAGGGACAGGGACGTATGAAGCTTTCTTT. This codes for CASSLEGTGTYEAFF.